This entry is about one T cell receptor (beta chain). This clonotype was counted many times. Its antigen has not been determined. No per-base quality is available; no much larger clone lies one base away. The data derive from a study of T cells in Graves' hyperthyroidism and ophthalmopathy (dated by TCRdb to the late 2010s). In terms of the full investigation: Peripheral blood was collected at initial diagnosis, before any treatment. TCR V-J signatures able to tell the groups apart were searched for in a discovery cohort of more than 90 patients, of whom around 42 had Graves' ophthalmopathy and 57 had stable Graves' hyperthyroidism. Prospective prediction of ophthalmopathy was tested in an independent validation cohort consisting of some 18 hyperthyroidism patients and more than 15 patients who later progressed to ophthalmopathy. For training and testing, the 100 or so patients in the discovery cohort were randomly divided in a 7:3 ratio. In addition, the study compared T-cell repertoires in thyroid tissue and in blood from about six Graves' hyperthyroidism patients. Following sampling, methimazole starting at 30 mg daily was given to hyperthyroidism patients, and high-dose intravenous methylprednisolone was given to ophthalmopathy patients. The paper describes TCR Vbeta CDR3 sequencing of 140 or so peripheral blood samples, made up of 40 to 45 ophthalmopathy patients, approximately 76 hyperthyroidism patients and approximately 17 progressor patients.

The paper as a whole reports these results and caveats: In validation, progression to ophthalmopathy was predicted by the model with 70% to 71% sensitivity and around 75% specificity, a median of roughly 6 months before onset. Most expanded thyroid clonotypes (frequency above 0.001) were also found in blood, which suggests that blood repertoires may mirror thyroid immune responses. A 13 V-J signature model separated ophthalmopathy from stable hyperthyroidism, with roughly 88% sensitivity and 81% to 82% specificity in cross-validation and 80%/75% in testing. Sample size was not statistically predetermined, and investigators were not blinded to group allocation.

Graves' hyperthyroidism was defined as stable when no progression to ophthalmopathy occurred over 18 months of follow-up. The hyperthyroidism patients were between 18 and 65 years old and newly diagnosed, with a disease duration of less than 2 months. Patients with uncontrolled infections, other autoimmune diseases, pregnancy or lactation were excluded. Diagnoses relied on clinical symptoms, serum thyroxine and TRAb, thyroid ultrasound and orbital computed tomography. Ficoll-Paque density gradient centrifugation was used to isolate PBMCs from about 10 ml of fresh peripheral blood. Total RNA was extracted using Trizol reagent, and RNA quality was assessed on an Agilent 2100 Bioanalyzer. The TCR beta CDR3 regions were amplified from RNA transcripts. The first round of RT-PCR for the TCR CDR3 was performed with the HTBI primer set and the Qiagen OneStep RT-PCR kit. The libraries were constructed in a second round of multiplex PCR and then size-selected and purified. Paired-end sequencing of the libraries was performed with 100 bp reads on an Illumina HiSeq2000. Per the authors' processing: SOAPnuke was used to process the raw data, throwing out any read that contained adapters or uncalled bases, had a mean Phred below 15, or lacked an exact constant-primer or identifier match. High-quality paired reads were merged with COPE v1.2.5, and unique nucleotide sequences were defined as clonotypes. MiTCR v1.1 was used to align the clonotypes against IMGT TRBV, TRBD and TRBJ reference segments. Analysis was restricted to V-J combinations with a frequency above 0.0001, which covered 98% to 99.2% of repertoires. A TCS score was defined as the ratio of F50 (clonal expansion) to E x V (chaos), with BLOSUM62-based TCRdist applied between CDR3 peptides within each V-J. Welch's t-statistics and random forest reduced 514 V-J features to fewer than 15, which were used in a naive Bayes classifier (R e1071). In-frame beta chains were kept once TCRdb had trimmed the public reads at Q25 with fastp and called clones with MiXCR. Identical CDR3 proteins give one entry, which carries the most common genes and DNA. The V and J calls were not made by the authors but by TCRdb's processing. This sample holds a few hundred thousand distinct CDR3 sequences; around 20% were observed only once. 26% of the sample comes from the top ten.

Including cysteine and phenylalanine, the CDR3 has 18 amino acids. The entry retains the CDR3 DNA only, 54 bases that are in frame from base 1. The V and J ends are trimmed by 5 bases and 5 bases, leaving 25 bases between them. This clonotype originated in a man in his late teens or twenties with Graves' hyperthyroidism. The rearrangement combines TRBV12-3 or TRBV12-4 with TRBJ1-5; the D gene is possibly TRBD1, with 6 bases matching. The source material was blood. CDR3 region: CASSDTRYRVERDQPQHF. The nucleotide sequence is given as TGTGCCAGCAGTGATACCCGATACAGGGTGGAGAGAGATCAGCCCCAGCATTTT.